Listed below are T cell receptor beta chains from one sample, sequenced in a study of radiation and T cells in renal cell carcinoma. The assay was immunoSEQ multiplex PCR, and TCRdb's table has in-frame clones only and misses some. In the table there are approximately 61,000 clones, around 76% of which are singletons. The source was blood, collected from a patient whose treatment included radiotherapy and nephrectomy. These TCRs come from a man between 60 and 75 years old with renal cell carcinoma. The CDR3 runs from the conserved cysteine through the conserved F or W. Each record gives: D gene, J gene, V gene, clone size, CDR3 DNA, CDR3 protein. A D gene is named only where the DNA matches it firmly. For some rows the clone size is stated as once, few or many, or as a class when expanded; others skip it.

>TRBD1|TRBJ2-7|TRBV7-9|-
TGTGCCAGCAGCCCACAGGGGCCCTACGAGCAGTACTTC
CASSPQGPYEQYF
>TRBD1|TRBJ1-2|TRBV5-1|-
TGCGCCAGCAGCTTCGAAACAGGGGCAGGAGGCTACACCTTC
CASSFETGAGGYTF
>TRBD2|TRBJ2-2|TRBV5-1|-
TGCGCCAGCAGCTGGACTAGCGGGGGGAACACCGGGGAGCTGTTTTTT
CASSWTSGGNTGELFF
>-|TRBJ2-1|TRBV7-2|-
TGTGCCAGCAGCTCCCGGGACATGGGCCGCGAGCAGTTCTTC
CASSSRDMGREQFF
>-|TRBJ2-5|TRBV19|-
TGTGCCAGTAGTACCCTCGACCGCGGTCGACAAGAGACCCAGTACTTC
CASSTLDRGRQETQYF
>-|TRBJ1-3|TRBV7-2|-
TGTGCCAGCAGTTCCCAGGGAAACACCATATATTTT
CASSSQGNTIYF
>-|TRBJ2-7|TRBV21-1|once
TGTGCCAGCAGCAATCTGACGGGGGCCTTCGAGCAGTACTTC
CASSNLTGAFEQYF
>TRBD1|TRBJ1-1|TRBV5-1|few
TGCGCCAGCAGCGCGGGACAGGTTAAGAACACTGAAGCTTTCTTT
CASSAGQVKNTEAFF
>TRBD2|TRBJ2-7|TRBV20-1|-
TGCAGTCCGGGGGGGCCCTACGAGCAGTACTTC
CSPGGPYEQYF
>-|TRBJ2-7|TRBV11-2|-
TGTGCCAGCAGCCAGACGGGGGGCCTCTACGAGCAGTACTTC
CASSQTGGLYEQYF
>-|TRBJ2-7|TRBV29-1|-
TGCAGCGTTGTTTTTGCGAAGGTCGGCTACGAGCAGTACTTC
CSVVFAKVGYEQYF
>TRBD2|TRBJ2-1|TRBV27|-
TGTGCCAGCAGTCCAGGGACTACCCAGTACAATGAGCAGTTCTTC
CASSPGTTQYNEQFF
>-|TRBJ2-1|TRBV7-2|-
TGTGCCAGCAGCAAACCTAACGACAATGAGCAGTTCTTC
CASSKPNDNEQFF
>TRBD1|TRBJ1-2|TRBV5-1|-
TGCGCCAGCAGCTCGACCGGGACAGGGGAGGGCTACACCTTC
CASSSTGTGEGYTF
>TRBD2|TRBJ2-1|TRBV30|-
TGTGCCTGGAGTGTACTCCAGCGGGGGGGCCCCGAGCAGTTCTTC
CAWSVLQRGGPEQFF
>-|TRBJ2-1|TRBV11-3|-
TGTGCCAGCAGCTTAGGGATTGCCTACAATGAGCAGTTCTTC
CASSLGIAYNEQFF
>-|TRBJ2-1|TRBV19|-
TGTGCCAGTAGTATAGTACTAGTATCCTACAATGAGCAGTTCTTC
CASSIVLVSYNEQFF
>-|TRBJ2-3|TRBV29-1|-
TGCAGCGTTGGGGGCCGGCCAGATACGCAGTATTTT
CSVGGRPDTQYF
>-|TRBJ1-3|TRBV5-1|-
TGCGCCAGCAGCTCCATCCCAGGGAGCTCTGGAAACACCATATATTTT
CASSSIPGSSGNTIYF
>TRBD1|TRBJ1-4|TRBV7-9|-
TGTGCCAGCAGCACTTCGACAGGGGGAGGTGAAAAACTGTTTTTT
CASSTSTGGGEKLFF
>-|TRBJ2-3|TRBV19|-
TGTGCCAGTAGGGGGTTTACGCAGTATTTT
CASRGFTQYF
>-|TRBJ2-5|TRBV5-1|-
TGCGCCAGCAGCTTGGGCAGGATTCAAGAGACCCAGTACTTC
CASSLGRIQETQYF
>-|TRBJ2-2|TRBV4-3|once
TGCGCCAGCAGCCAACGCCTTAGCGGTAACACCGGGGAGCTGTTTTTT
CASSQRLSGNTGELFF
>TRBD2|TRBJ2-3|TRBV19|-
TGTGCCAGTAGTCGGACTAGCGGGGGGGCGACAGATACGCAGTATTTT
CASSRTSGGATDTQYF
>-|TRBJ1-5|TRBV28|once
TGTGCCAGCAGGCGGGGGGGACAACGGAATCAGCCCCAGCATTTT
CASRRGGQRNQPQHF
>TRBD2|TRBJ2-3|TRBV4-3|-
TGCGCCAGCAGCCCCGACCCCCACCCTAGCGGGGGTGGGGATACGCAGTATTTT
CASSPDPHPSGGGDTQYF
>TRBD1|TRBJ2-2|TRBV11-3|-
TGTGCCAGCAGCTTGACAGGGCCCTCGAACACCGGGGAGCTGTTTTTT
CASSLTGPSNTGELFF
>-|TRBJ2-2|TRBV30|-
TGTGCCTGGAGCCTAATCACCGGGGAGCTGTTTTTT
CAWSLITGELFF
>-|TRBJ2-1|TRBV27|-
TGTGCCAGCTCCCATTTAGGGAATAGCAGGTACAATGAGCAGTTCTTC
CASSHLGNSRYNEQFF
>-|TRBJ2-3|TRBV4-1|-
TGCGCCAGCAGCCAAGATCCCGGGCAAGAAGATACGCAGTATTTT
CASSQDPGQEDTQYF
>-|TRBJ2-6|TRBV7-7|-
TGTGCCAGCAGCACAAGGTCAGTGCCACAAAGTCGGGCCAACGTCCTGACTTTC
CASSTRSVPQSRANVLTF
>TRBD1|TRBJ2-1|TRBV6-4|-
TGTGCCAGCAGTGCTTCCTTAGGAGACAGGGGCCACAATGAGCAGTTCTTC
CASSASLGDRGHNEQFF
>-|TRBJ2-7|TRBV11-3|-
TGTGCCAGCAGCTCGCGGACCAACTACGAGCAGTACTTC
CASSSRTNYEQYF
>-|TRBJ2-2|TRBV27|-
TGTGCCAGCAGTTTATACGCCGGGGAGCTGTTTTTT
CASSLYAGELFF
>TRBD2|TRBJ2-3|TRBV6-5|-
TGTGCCAGCAGTTCCCCGGGGGGGGATACGCAGTATTTT
CASSSPGGDTQYF
>-|TRBJ2-3|TRBV6-5|-
TGTGCCAGCAGTTACTCGACCGGAGCAGATACGCAGTATTTT
CASSYSTGADTQYF
>-|TRBJ1-6|TRBV5-1|-
TGCGCCAGCAGCTTGGTCCGGGGAGGCCGCGATTCACCCCTCCACTTT
CASSLVRGGRDSPLHF
>-|TRBJ1-4|TRBV7-2|-
TGTGCCAGCAGCTTAGAGGGGTCGGGCGAAAAACTGTTTTTT
CASSLEGSGEKLFF
>-|TRBJ1-2|TRBV12-5|-
TGTGCTAGTGGTTTGACGGACTATGGCTACACCTTC
CASGLTDYGYTF
>TRBD2|TRBJ2-7|TRBV7-2|medium-sized
TGTGCCAGCAGCCCCAGCGGGGGCCCCTACGAGCAGTACTTC
CASSPSGGPYEQYF
>-|TRBJ1-2|TRBV6-5|-
TGTGCCAGCAGTTTGGGGGTCTTTAACTATGGCTACACCTTC
CASSLGVFNYGYTF
>-|TRBJ1-3|TRBV15|-
TGTGCCACCGGGAGGGGGGGAGACACCATATATTTT
CATGRGGDTIYF